A selection of T cell receptor beta chains follows, all from one sample in a study of T cell changes during pregnancy in multiple sclerosis. Assay used: immunoSEQ multiplex PCR; TCRdb lists only in-frame clones, some missing. There are roughly 67,000 clones in the sample; approximately 93% occur only once, and over 1.1% lies in the top ten. Sequencing used peripheral blood, obtained in the second trimester of pregnancy. The source of these receptors is a female donor with multiple sclerosis, enrolled in a pregnancy study. Both conserved end residues are part of each CDR3.

v_call cdr3_aa
TRBV30 CAWSPFTAYGYTF
TRBV4-1 CASSQGTGGEKLFF
TRBV25-1 CASRPGGTDTQYF
TRBV7-2 CASSYRGYGYTF
TRBV4-2 CASSLGPNFKTSGLQETQYF
TRBV7-2 CASSFSPGSRNTIYF
TRBV12-5 CASGSDRAGNTIYF
TRBV18 CASSPLLNEQFF
TRBV7-9 CASSSGTSGGELFF
TRBV7-2 CASSPKNTGELFF
TRBV7-6 CASSLATGATEAFF
TRBV6-1 CASRRGQADEKLFF
TRBV11-3 CASSLLGPTEQFF
TRBV9 CASSGGAAGANVLTF
TRBV7-9 CASSRQGGYEQYF
TRBV27 CASSHTGGPGAEAFF
TRBV30 CAWSDSYEQYF
TRBV19 CASSEADTQYF
TRBV28 CASSLVSLETQYF
TRBV6-1 CASSEAGQGNGNYGYTF
TRBV19 CASSIDDSYSNQPQHF
TRBV5-1 CASSKSPNQPQHF
TRBV28 CASSSPGRGPYEQYF
TRBV11-3 CASSHGLATQQFF
TRBV9 CASSIGLAASYEQYF
TRBV19 CASSWRGAPNEKLFF
TRBV2 CASSRQGSGANVLTF
TRBV11-2 CASSPGGARINIQYF
TRBV30 CAWSLFSDSPYNEQFF
TRBV2 CASSRTSGTYEQYF
TRBV5-1 CASSVAGTGVETQYF
TRBV5-6 CASSQYRDRGYEQYF
TRBV30 CAWSISRTDSNQPQHF
TRBV25-1 CASSPGLADEQYF
TRBV27 CASSLYYGRLWRNTF
TRBV12-5 CASGTDRGGTEAFF
TRBV7-9 CASSSVNDRFNEKLFF
TRBV6-6 CASSYLTGGDYGYTF
TRBV29-1 CSVRQGYNEQFF
TRBV10-3 CAIRRKLGTGGIDEQFF
TRBV6-6 CASSYWTLDTQYF
TRBV7-8 CASGKGDNNQPQHF
TRBV29-1 CSVDRGRTEAFF
TRBV2 CASNTGGEKLFF
TRBV25-1 CASSLEGSNQPQHF
TRBV6-1 CASSRKGPNEKLFF
TRBV6-5 CASSQGTSGRARQYF
TRBV5-5 CASAAGDYGYTF
TRBV19 CASSYDSNYEQYF
TRBV10-1 CASSESGLAAFQYF
TRBV2 CASSDRGNTEAFF
TRBV4-3 CASSQAGTGGKNEQFF
TRBV18 CASSPFRREGETQYF
TRBV2 CASGLTGGGYGYTF